Listed here are 14 T cell receptor beta chains from one sample, sequenced in a study of a mutant IDH1 vaccine in newly diagnosed glioma. No antigen is known for these receptors. Sequenced by immunoSEQ multiplex PCR; TCRdb stores in-frame clones only, minus some. The sample includes approximately 41,000 clones, around 79% of them seen just once. As to time point: week 23, last vaccination. The content of each vaccine dose was 300 ug of mutant IDH1 20-mer peptide, and topical imiquimod accompanied it. This specimen was PBMCs, taken from a glioma patient whose treatment included an IDH1 peptide vaccine. The receptors derive from a woman between 40 and 55 years old with glioma. Some clones in this sample may be carry-over from other donors' samples.

The rearrangement joins TRBV7-2 to TRBJ1-3, with 7 bases fitting TRBD1. Per germline, CDR1 SGHTA and CDR2 FQGNSA. The CDR3 is 13 amino acids. The junction had 4 bases not matched to a gene; V was cut back by 2 bases and J by 9 bases. The DNA of the CDR3 is TGTGCCAGCAGCTTACGAGAGGGGGCCACCATATATTTT. This encodes CASSLREGATIYF.

A note on this clone: The same CDR3 arises from other DNA sequences in this sample as well. V is TRBV13 and J is TRBJ1-2; 7 positions match TRBD1. Trimming at V came to 6 bases and at J to 2 bases, leaving 3 bases not matched to a gene. The germline V gene has CDR1 PRHDT and CDR2 FYEKMQ (reference sequence). The CDR3 spans 13 residues. As DNA, the CDR3 is TGTGCCAGCAGTCAGGGACAGAACTATGGCTACACCTTC. It specifies CASSQGQNYGYTF.

This sequence joins TRBV13 and TRBJ2-4; the D is unclear. This CDR3 has 13 amino acids. Germline lookup yields CDR1 PRHDT and CDR2 FYEKMQ (reference sequence). The V and J ends lost 8 bases and 1 base respectively, with 9 bases between them. CDR3 residues: CASAERAKNIQYF. Written as DNA, the CDR3 is TGTGCCAGCGCGGAGCGTGCCAAAAACATTCAGTACTTC.

This clone was seen more than once but under ten times. J is TRBJ1-1 and V is TRBV19, with a tentative D call TRBD1 (5 bases). This CDR3 region has 14 residues. V dropped 6 bases and J dropped 6 bases, with 17 bases sitting between them. The germline V gene encodes CDR1 LNHDA and CDR2 SQIVND (reference sequence). This chain's CDR3 is CASRTGTPDPEAFF. CDR3 in DNA: TGTGCCAGTAGGACCGGGACCCCCGATCCTGAAGCTTTCTTT.

The chain joins TRBV5-5 to TRBJ1-1; D possibly corresponds to TRBD1 (5 bases). Germline V gives CDR1 SGHKS, CDR2 YYEKEE (reference sequence). V was cut by 1 base and J by 5 bases, with 9 bases left in between. This CDR3 has 13 residues. CDR3: CASSLQGGTEAFF. As DNA, the CDR3 is TGTGCCAGCAGCTTGCAGGGAGGGACTGAAGCTTTCTTT.

V and J are TRBV7-2 and TRBJ2-1; 10 bases are a match to TRBD2. The CDR3 runs 15 residues. The V gene's germline CDR1 is SGHTA and CDR2 FQGNSA. V lost 11 bases and J lost 8; bases outside the gene matches: 15. The CDR3 reads CAGGRTSGSGDEQFF. CDR3 nucleotide sequence: TGTGCCGGAGGGAGGACTAGCGGATCGGGGGATGAGCAGTTCTTC.

Only a few counts were recorded for this clone. The chain couples TRBV15 to TRBJ1-5; 7 bases fit TRBD1. In germline, CDR1 is LNHNV, CDR2 YYDKDF (reference sequence). V trimming: 1 base; J trimming: 1 base; junction bases outside the gene matches: 4. The CDR3 is made up of 16 amino acids. CDR3 DNA: TGTGCCACCAGCAGAGGAGGGGGCGAGAGCAATCAGCCCCAGCATTTT. Protein: CATSRGGGESNQPQHF.

The rearrangement joins TRBV4-3 to TRBJ1-2; D remains ambiguous. Deletions cut 4 bases from V and 5 bases from J, with 14 bases between. The CDR3 totals 14 residues. The germline V gene encodes CDR1 LGHNA and CDR2 YSLEER. CDR3 protein: CASSPSPGWYGYTF. CDR3 coding DNA: TGCGCCAGCAGCCCCTCCCCGGGGTGGTATGGCTACACCTTC.

The sample holds one count of this clone. In nucleotides, the CDR3 is TGCGCCAGCAGCCCCGGGGGCACCGGGGAGCTGTTTTTT. Translating gives CASSPGGTGELFF. This sequence joins TRBV5-1 and TRBJ2-2; weak D call: TRBD2 (6 bases). The CDR3 has 13 residues. The germline V and J ends were trimmed by 4 bases and 4 bases, with 8 bases remaining between them. Germline V CDR1 and CDR2: SGHRS, YFSETQ.

This chain links TRBV27 with TRBJ2-3; weak D call: TRBD1 (6 bases). Germline lookup yields CDR1 MNHEY and CDR2 SMNVEV (reference sequence). The CDR3 length is 15 residues. The germline V and J ends were trimmed by 3 bases and 2 bases, with 12 bases remaining between them. CDR3 in amino acids: CASSFLRGPTDTQYF. For the CDR3, the DNA is TGTGCCAGCAGTTTTCTCAGGGGCCCCACAGATACGCAGTATTTT.

The J gene is TRBJ2-7, the V gene TRBV4-1, with 11 bases fitting TRBD1. The CDR3 totals 15 residues. CDR1 MGHRA and CDR2 YSYEKL come from the germline V gene. V shed 5 bases and J 4 bases; nucleotides not matched to a gene: 7. As DNA, the CDR3 is TGCGCCAGCAGCTTACGGACAGGGGGCGCATACGAGCAGTACTTC. This gives the protein CASSLRTGGAYEQYF.

V gene TRBV5-4 combines with J gene TRBJ2-7, with 7 bases aligning to TRBD1. V was clipped by 2 bases and J by 5 bases; unmatched bases: 10. The CDR3 totals 15 residues. Germline V gene lookup returns CDR1 SGHNT and CDR2 YYREEE (reference sequence). The CDR3 loop reads CASSFLRTGRDEQYF. The CDR3 coding sequence is TGTGCCAGCAGCTTTCTCCGGACAGGTCGGGACGAGCAGTACTTC.

This clone was seen a few times. The chain couples TRBV2 to TRBJ1-2; D is possibly TRBD1 (5 bases). Trimming left V 4 bases short and J 8 bases short, with 14 bases between. CDR1 and CDR2 (germline): SNHLY, FYNNEI. This CDR3 spans 13 amino acids. CDR3 region: CASSGGGVNGYTF. For the CDR3, the DNA is TGTGCCAGCAGTGGTGGGGGGGTTAACGGCTACACCTTC.

The chain couples TRBV4-3 to TRBJ1-4; no definite D call. V lost 0 bases to trimming and J lost 8 bases, with 7 bases between them. Per germline, CDR1 LGHNA and CDR2 YSLEER. The CDR3 has 13 residues. CDR3 region: CASSQERLEKLFF. In DNA, the CDR3 is TGCGCCAGCAGCCAAGAGCGATTGGAAAAACTGTTTTTT.